Listed below are T cell receptor beta chains from one sample, sequenced in a study of shared clonotypes between healthy human individuals. Only in-frame clones appear in the TCRdb table, and some are missing; sequencing was by immunoSEQ multiplex PCR. The table lists about 1.1 million clones, about 84% of them singletons. The sequenced sample was memory CD4+ T cells from PBMCs. The receptor source for this set is a young man in good health. Some clones in this sample may be carry-over from other donors' samples. CDR3s include the opening cysteine and the closing phenylalanine or tryptophan. The D gene is left open where the match is weak.

cdr3_aa	d_call	cdr3_length	v_call	j_call
CASSVTSGNPVSTGELFF	TRBD2	18	TRBV9	TRBJ2-2
CASSSGTKRGYF	TRBD2	12	TRBV5-8	TRBJ2-4
CASSEFGSGANVLTF	.	15	TRBV2	TRBJ2-6
CASSEGLGGWGGYTF	.	15	TRBV6-1	TRBJ1-2
CAWSRGQGRSGYTF	TRBD1	14	TRBV30	TRBJ1-2
CASSSTGLWEKLFF	TRBD1	14	TRBV7-9	TRBJ1-4
CASRGPELAGTGELFF	.	16	TRBV25-1	TRBJ2-2
CASSSGTASSYEQYF	.	15	TRBV7-6	TRBJ2-7
CAWELQGAEGYTF	TRBD1	13	TRBV30	TRBJ1-2
CASSQGQGLTDTQYF	TRBD1	15	TRBV11-3	TRBJ2-3
CAISGVAGGIPYEQYF	TRBD2	16	TRBV10-3	TRBJ2-7
CARGRSSYNEQFF	.	13	TRBV30	TRBJ2-1
CASSSTVLSFGYTF	.	14	TRBV7-9	TRBJ1-2
CASSFSNYGYTF	.	12	TRBV28	TRBJ1-2
CSVEDGRDSSYEQYF	.	15	TRBV29-1	TRBJ2-7
CATAQSRTDTQYF	.	13	TRBV19	TRBJ2-3